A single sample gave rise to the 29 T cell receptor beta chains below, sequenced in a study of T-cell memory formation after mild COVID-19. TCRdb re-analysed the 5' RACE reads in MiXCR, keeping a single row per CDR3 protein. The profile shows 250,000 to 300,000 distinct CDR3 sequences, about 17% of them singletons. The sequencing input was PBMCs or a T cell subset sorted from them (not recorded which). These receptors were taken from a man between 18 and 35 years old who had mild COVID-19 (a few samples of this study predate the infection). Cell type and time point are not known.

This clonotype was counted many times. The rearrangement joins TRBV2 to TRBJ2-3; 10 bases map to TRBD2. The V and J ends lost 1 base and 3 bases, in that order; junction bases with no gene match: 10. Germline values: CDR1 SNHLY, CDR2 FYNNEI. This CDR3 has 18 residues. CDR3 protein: CASSEGQRGGLGTDTQYF. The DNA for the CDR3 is TGTGCCAGCAGTGAAGGCCAGCGGGGGGGCCTCGGGACAGATACGCAGTATTTT.

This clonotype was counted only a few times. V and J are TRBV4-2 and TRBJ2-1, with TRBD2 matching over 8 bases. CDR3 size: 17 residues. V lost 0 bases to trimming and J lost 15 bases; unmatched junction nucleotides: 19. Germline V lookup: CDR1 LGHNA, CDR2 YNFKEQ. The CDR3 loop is CASSQDLASGLVRRGFF. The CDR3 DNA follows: TGTGCCAGCAGCCAAGATCTCGCGTCGGGACTAGTACGGCGGGGGTTCTTC.

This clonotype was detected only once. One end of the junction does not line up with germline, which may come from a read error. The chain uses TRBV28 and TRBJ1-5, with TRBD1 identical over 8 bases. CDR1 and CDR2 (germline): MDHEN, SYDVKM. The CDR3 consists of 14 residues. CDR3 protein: CASSPQGDNQPQRF. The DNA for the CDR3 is TGTGCCAGCAGTCCACAGGGGGATAATCAGCCCCAGCGTTTT.

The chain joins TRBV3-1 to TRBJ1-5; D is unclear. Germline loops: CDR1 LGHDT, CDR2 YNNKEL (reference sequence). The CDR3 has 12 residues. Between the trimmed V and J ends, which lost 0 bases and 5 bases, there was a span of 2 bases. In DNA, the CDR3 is TGTGCCAGCAGCCAAGACGATCAGCCCCAGCATTTT. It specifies CASSQDDQPQHF.

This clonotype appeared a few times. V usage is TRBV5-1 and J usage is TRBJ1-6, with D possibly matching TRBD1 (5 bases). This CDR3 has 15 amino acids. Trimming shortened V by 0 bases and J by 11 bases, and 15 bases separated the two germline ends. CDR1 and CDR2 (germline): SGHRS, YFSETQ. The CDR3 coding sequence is TGCGCCAGCAGCTTGGTGGGGCCTGACACGACACCCCTCCACTTT. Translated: CASSLVGPDTTPLHF.

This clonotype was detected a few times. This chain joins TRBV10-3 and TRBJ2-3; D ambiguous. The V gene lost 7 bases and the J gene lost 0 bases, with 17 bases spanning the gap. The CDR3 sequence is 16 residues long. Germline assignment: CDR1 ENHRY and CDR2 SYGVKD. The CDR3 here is CAITANGVDSTDTQYF. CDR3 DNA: TGTGCCATCACCGCGAATGGGGTAGATAGCACAGATACGCAGTATTTT.

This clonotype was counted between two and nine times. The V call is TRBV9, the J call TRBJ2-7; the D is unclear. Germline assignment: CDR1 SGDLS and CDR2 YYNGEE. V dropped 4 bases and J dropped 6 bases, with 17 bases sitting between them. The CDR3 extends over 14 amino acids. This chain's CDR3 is CASSPNAATGEQYF. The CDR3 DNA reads TGTGCCAGCAGCCCAAATGCGGCTACGGGCGAGCAGTACTTC.

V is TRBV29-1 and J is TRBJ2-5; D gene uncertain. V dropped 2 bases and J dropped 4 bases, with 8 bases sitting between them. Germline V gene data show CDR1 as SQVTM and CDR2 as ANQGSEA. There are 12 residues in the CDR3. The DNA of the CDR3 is TGCAGCGTTGAAATGGGGATAGAGACCCAGTACTTC. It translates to CSVEMGIETQYF.

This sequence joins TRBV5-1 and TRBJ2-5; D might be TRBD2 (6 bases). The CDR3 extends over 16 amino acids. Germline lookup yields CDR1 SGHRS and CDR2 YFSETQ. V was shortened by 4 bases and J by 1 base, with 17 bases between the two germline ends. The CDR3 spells CASSPFWRGRQETQYF. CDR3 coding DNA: TGCGCCAGCAGCCCGTTTTGGCGGGGCCGCCAAGAGACCCAGTACTTC.

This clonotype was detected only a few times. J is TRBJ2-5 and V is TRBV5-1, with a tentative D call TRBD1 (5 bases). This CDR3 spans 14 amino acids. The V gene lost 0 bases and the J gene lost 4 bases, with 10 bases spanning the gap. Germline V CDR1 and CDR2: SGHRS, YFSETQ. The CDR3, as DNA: TGCGCCAGCAGCTTGGGTTTGGGGCGAGAGACCCAGTACTTC. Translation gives CASSLGLGRETQYF.

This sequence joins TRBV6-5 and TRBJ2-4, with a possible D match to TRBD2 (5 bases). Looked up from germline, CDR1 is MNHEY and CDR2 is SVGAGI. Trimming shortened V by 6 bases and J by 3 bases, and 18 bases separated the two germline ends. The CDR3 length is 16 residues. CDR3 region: CASSPESGRGKNIQYF. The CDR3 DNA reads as TGTGCCAGCAGCCCCGAGAGTGGTCGGGGCAAAAACATTCAGTACTTC.

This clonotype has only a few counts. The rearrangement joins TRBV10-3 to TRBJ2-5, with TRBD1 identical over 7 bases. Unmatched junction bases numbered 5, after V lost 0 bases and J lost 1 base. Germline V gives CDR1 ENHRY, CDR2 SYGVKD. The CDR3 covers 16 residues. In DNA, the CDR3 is TGTGCCATCAGTGAGTCGAGGGGGCGAACCCAAGAGACCCAGTACTTC. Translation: CAISESRGRTQETQYF.

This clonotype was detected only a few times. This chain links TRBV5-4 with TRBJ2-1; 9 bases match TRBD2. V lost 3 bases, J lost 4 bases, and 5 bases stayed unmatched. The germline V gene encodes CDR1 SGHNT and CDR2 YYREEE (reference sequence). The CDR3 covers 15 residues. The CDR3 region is CASSSSSGEYNEQFF. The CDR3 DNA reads TGTGCCAGCAGCTCCTCTAGCGGGGAATACAATGAGCAGTTCTTC.

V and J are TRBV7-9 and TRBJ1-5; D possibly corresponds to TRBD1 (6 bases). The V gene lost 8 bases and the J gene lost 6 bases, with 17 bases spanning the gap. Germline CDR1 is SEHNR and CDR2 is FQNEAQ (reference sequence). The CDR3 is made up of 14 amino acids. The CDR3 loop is CASGGQDLIQPQHF. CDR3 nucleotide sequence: TGTGCCAGCGGGGGGCAGGACCTCATTCAGCCCCAGCATTTT.

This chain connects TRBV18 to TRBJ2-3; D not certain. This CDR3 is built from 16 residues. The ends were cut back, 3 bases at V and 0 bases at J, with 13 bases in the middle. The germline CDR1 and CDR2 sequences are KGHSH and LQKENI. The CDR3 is CASSPRTTTSTDTQYF. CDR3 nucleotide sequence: TGTGCCAGCTCACCTAGAACCACCACTAGCACAGATACGCAGTATTTT. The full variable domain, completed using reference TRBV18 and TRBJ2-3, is NAGVMQNPRHLVRRRGQEARLRCSPMKGHSHVYWYRQLPEEGLKFMVYLQKENIIDESGMPKERFSAEFPKEGPSILRIQQVVRGDSAAYFCASSPRTTTSTDTQYFGPGTRLTVL.

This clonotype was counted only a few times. The CDR3 region is CASSQLGGGEPGELFF. CDR3 nucleotide sequence: TGTGCCAGCAGCCAACTCGGCGGGGGGGAACCCGGGGAGCTGTTTTTT. The chain has TRBV4-2 and TRBJ2-2; TRBD2 aligns across 9 bases. This CDR3 is built from 16 residues. V lost 2 bases to trimming and J lost 6 bases; unmatched junction nucleotides: 7. CDR1 and CDR2 (germline): LGHNA, YNFKEQ.

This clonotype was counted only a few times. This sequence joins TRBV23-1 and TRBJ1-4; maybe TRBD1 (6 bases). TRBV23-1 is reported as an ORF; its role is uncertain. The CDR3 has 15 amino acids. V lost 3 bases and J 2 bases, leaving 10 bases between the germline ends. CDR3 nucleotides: TGCGCCAGCAGTCACCCACAGGGTACTAATGAAAAACTGTTTTTT. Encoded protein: CASSHPQGTNEKLFF.

CDR3 in amino acids: CASSPLAPSSTDTQYF. In nucleotides, the CDR3 is TGTGCCAGCAGTCCTCTAGCTCCAAGTAGCACAGATACGCAGTATTTT. This chain connects TRBV12-3 or TRBV12-4 to TRBJ2-3; D is possibly TRBD2 (5 bases). This CDR3 is built from 16 residues. V lost 5 bases and J 0 bases, leaving 15 bases between the germline ends.

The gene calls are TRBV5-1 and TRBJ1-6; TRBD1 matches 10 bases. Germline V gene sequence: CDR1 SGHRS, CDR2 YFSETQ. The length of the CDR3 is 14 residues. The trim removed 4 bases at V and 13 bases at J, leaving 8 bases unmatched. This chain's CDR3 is CASSPADRGSPLHF. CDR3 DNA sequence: TGCGCCAGCAGCCCGGCGGACAGGGGGTCTCCCCTCCACTTT.

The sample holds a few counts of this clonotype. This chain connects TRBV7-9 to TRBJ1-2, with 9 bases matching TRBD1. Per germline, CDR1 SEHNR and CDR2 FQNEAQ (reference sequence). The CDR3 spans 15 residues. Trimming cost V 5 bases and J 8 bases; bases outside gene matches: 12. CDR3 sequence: CASSARTGEIEGYTF. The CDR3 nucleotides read TGTGCCAGCAGCGCACGGACAGGGGAAATTGAGGGCTACACCTTC. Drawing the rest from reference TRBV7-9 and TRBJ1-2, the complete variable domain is DTGVSQNPRHKITKRGQNVTFRCDPISEHNRLYWYRQTLGQGPEFLTYFQNEAQLEKSRLLSDRFSAERPKGSFSTLEIQRTEQGDSAMYLCASSARTGEIEGYTFGSGTRLTVV.

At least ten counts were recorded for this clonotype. The CDR3 protein is CASSYPRGANLYEQYF. The CDR3, as DNA: TGTGCCAGCAGTTACCCCCGTGGGGCGAACCTTTACGAGCAGTACTTC. The genes are TRBV6-2 or TRBV6-3 and TRBJ2-7, with TRBD1 as a possible D gene (5 bases). V was trimmed by 2 bases and J by 4 bases, leaving 18 bases between them. The CDR3 consists of 16 residues. CDR1 MNHEY and CDR2 SVGEGT come from the germline V gene.

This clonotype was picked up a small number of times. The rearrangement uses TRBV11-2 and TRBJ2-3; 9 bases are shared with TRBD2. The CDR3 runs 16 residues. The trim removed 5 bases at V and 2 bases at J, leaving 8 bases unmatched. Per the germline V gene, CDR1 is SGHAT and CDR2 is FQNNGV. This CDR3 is CASSRVASGITDTQYF. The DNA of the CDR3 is TGTGCCAGCAGCCGGGTGGCTAGCGGGATCACAGATACGCAGTATTTT.

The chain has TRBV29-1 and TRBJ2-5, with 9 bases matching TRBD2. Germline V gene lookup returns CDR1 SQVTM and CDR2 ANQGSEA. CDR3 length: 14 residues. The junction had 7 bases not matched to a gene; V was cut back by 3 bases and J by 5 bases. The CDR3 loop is CSVEERGARETQYF. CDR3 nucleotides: TGCAGCGTTGAGGAGCGGGGGGCCCGGGAGACCCAGTACTTC.

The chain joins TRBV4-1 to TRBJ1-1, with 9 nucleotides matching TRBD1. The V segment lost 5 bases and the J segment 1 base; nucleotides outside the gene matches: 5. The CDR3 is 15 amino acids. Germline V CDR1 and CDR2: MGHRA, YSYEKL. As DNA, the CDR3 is TGCGCCAGCAGCAATCCGGACAGGGGGAACACTGAAGCTTTCTTT. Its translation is CASSNPDRGNTEAFF.

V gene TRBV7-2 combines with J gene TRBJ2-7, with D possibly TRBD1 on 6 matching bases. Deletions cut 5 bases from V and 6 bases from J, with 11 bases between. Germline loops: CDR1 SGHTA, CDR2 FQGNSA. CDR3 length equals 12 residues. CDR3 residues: CASSKTGTEQYV. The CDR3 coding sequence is TGTGCCAGCAGCAAAACAGGGACCGAGCAGTACGTC.

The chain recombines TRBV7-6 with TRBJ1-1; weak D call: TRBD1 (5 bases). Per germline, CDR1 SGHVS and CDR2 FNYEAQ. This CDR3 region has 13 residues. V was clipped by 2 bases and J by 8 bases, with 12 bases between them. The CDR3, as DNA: TGTGCCAGCAGCTTATCCAGGGCAGCCGAAGCTTTCTTT. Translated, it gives CASSLSRAAEAFF.

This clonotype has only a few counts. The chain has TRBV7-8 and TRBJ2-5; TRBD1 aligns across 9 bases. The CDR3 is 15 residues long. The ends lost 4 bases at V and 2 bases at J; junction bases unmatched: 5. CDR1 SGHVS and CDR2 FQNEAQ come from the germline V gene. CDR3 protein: CASSWAQGAQETQYF. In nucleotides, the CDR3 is TGTGCCAGCAGCTGGGCACAGGGGGCTCAAGAGACCCAGTACTTC.

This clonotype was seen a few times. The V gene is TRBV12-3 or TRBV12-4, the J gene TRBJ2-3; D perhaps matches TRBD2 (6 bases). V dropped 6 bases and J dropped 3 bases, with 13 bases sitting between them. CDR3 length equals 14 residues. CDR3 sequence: CASRPGSQTDTQYF. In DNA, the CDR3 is TGTGCCAGCAGACCCGGGAGTCAAACAGATACGCAGTATTTT.

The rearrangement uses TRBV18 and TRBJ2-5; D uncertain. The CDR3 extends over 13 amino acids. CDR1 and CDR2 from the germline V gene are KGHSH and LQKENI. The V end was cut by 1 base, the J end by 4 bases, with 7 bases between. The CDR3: CASSPLVGETQYF. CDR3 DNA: TGTGCCAGCTCACCACTAGTCGGAGAGACCCAGTACTTC. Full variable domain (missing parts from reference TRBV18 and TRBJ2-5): NAGVMQNPRHLVRRRGQEARLRCSPMKGHSHVYWYRQLPEEGLKFMVYLQKENIIDESGMPKERFSAEFPKEGPSILRIQQVVRGDSAAYFCASSPLVGETQYFGPGTRLLVL.